Below are 7 T cell receptor beta chains sequenced from a single sample in a study of CD8+ T cells in alopecia areata. Sequencing templates came from extracted RNA that was reverse transcribed into cDNA. TCRdb keeps only in-frame clones here, not all; method: immunoSEQ multiplex PCR. The data contain 150,000 or so clones, about 90% of them singletons. The source was CD8+ T cells sorted from blood, collected at week 0. The receptors were sampled from a human donor with alopecia areata.

The chain carries TRBV7-9 and TRBJ2-7; TRBD2 aligns across 10 bases. The length of the CDR3 is 14 residues. V dropped 5 bases and J dropped 0; count of bases not matched to a gene: 1. Germline CDR1 is SEHNR and CDR2 is FQNEAQ (reference sequence). CDR3 protein: CASSPSGGSYEQYF. Here the CDR3 DNA reads TGTGCCAGCAGCCCTAGCGGGGGCTCCTACGAGCAGTACTTC.

CDR3 sequence (DNA): TGCAGCGTTGAATTAGGGACTAGCTCCTACGAGCAGTACTTC. Translation gives CSVELGTSSYEQYF. The genes are TRBV29-1 and TRBJ2-7; 8 bases fit TRBD2. The germline gives CDR1 SQVTM, CDR2 ANQGSEA. V was clipped by 2 bases and J by 0 bases; unmatched bases: 3. This CDR3 has 14 amino acids.

This chain connects TRBV27 to TRBJ2-1, with 10 positions matching TRBD2. Germline CDR1 is MNHEY and CDR2 is SMNVEV (reference sequence). This CDR3 is built from 16 residues. With 6 bases clipped from V and 8 bases from J, the junction kept 13 bases outside the gene matches. CDR3 DNA: TGTGCCAGCAGAGAAGTCAGGGTAGCGGGAGGTCATGAGCAGTTCTTC. Translation: CASREVRVAGGHEQFF.

CDR3 DNA: TGCGCCAGCAGTGATCATGAGCAGTTCTTC. Protein: CASSDHEQFF. This chain links TRBV10-2 with TRBJ2-1; no reliable D call. Germline CDR1 is WSHSY and CDR2 is SAAADI. The CDR3 is 10 residues long. V was shortened by 3 bases and J by 8 bases, with 2 bases between the two germline ends.

The chain employs TRBV9 and TRBJ1-2; D gene unclear. Germline assignment: CDR1 SGDLS and CDR2 YYNGEE. Trimming removed 3 bases at V and 5 bases at J, with 8 bases between. This CDR3 spans 12 amino acids. The DNA of the CDR3 is TGTGCCAGCAGCGAGGGCCTTTATGGCTACACCTTC. Protein sequence: CASSEGLYGYTF.

This rearrangement joins TRBV27 to TRBJ2-7, with TRBD2 identical over 7 bases. Looked up from germline, CDR1 is MNHEY and CDR2 is SMNVEV (reference sequence). V lost 2 bases to trimming and J lost 0 bases; unmatched junction nucleotides: 4. The CDR3 is 15 amino acids. The CDR3 region is CASSLRAGSSYEQYF. The CDR3 DNA is TGTGCCAGCAGTTTACGAGCGGGAAGCTCCTACGAGCAGTACTTC.

The chain couples TRBV19 to TRBJ1-1, with TRBD1 as a possible D gene (5 bases). Trimming shortened V by 7 bases and J by 0 bases, and 15 bases separated the two germline ends. Germline CDR1 LNHDA, CDR2 SQIVND (reference sequence). CDR3 length: 15 amino acids. In nucleotides, the CDR3 is TGTGCCAGTATGATTTTAGGGGAAATGAACACTGAAGCTTTCTTT. Translating gives CASMILGEMNTEAFF.